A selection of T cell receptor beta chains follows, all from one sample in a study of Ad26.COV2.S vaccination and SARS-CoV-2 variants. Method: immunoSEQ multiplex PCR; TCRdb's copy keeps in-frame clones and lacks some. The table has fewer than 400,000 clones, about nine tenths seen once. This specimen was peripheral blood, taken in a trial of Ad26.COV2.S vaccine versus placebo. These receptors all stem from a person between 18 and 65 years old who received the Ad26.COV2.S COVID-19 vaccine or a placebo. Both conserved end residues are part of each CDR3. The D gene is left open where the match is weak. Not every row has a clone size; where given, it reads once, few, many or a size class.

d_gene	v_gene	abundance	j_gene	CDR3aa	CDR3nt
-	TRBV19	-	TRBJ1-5	CASRERVYSNQPQHF	TGTGCCAGTAGAGAGAGGGTCTATAGCAATCAGCCCCAGCATTTT
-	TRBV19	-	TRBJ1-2	CASRFAGGYTF	TGTGCCAGTAGATTTGCAGGGGGCTACACCTTC
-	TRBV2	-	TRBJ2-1	CASSVYNEQFF	TGTGCCAGCAGTGTATACAATGAGCAGTTCTTC
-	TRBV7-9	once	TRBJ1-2	CATGTVQGMDYGYTF	TGTGCCACCGGCACGGTACAGGGAATGGACTATGGCTACACCTTC
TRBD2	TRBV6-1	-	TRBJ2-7	CASSEERLAGYEQYF	TGTGCCAGCAGTGAAGAGCGACTAGCGGGTTACGAGCAGTACTTC
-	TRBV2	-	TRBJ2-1	CASSEVAVTTGEQFF	TGTGCCAGCAGTGAAGTGGCAGTTACTACCGGGGAGCAGTTCTTC
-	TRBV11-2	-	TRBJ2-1	CASSLREGAYNEQFF	TGTGCCAGCAGCCTACGAGAGGGAGCCTACAATGAGCAGTTCTTC
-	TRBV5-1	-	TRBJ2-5	CASSLGRGRGQETQYF	TGCGCCAGCAGCTTGGGCAGGGGACGGGGCCAAGAGACCCAGTACTTC
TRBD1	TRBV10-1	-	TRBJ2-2	CARTIYPDRGDTGELFF	TGCGCCAGGACGATATACCCGGACAGGGGAGACACCGGGGAGCTGTTTTTT
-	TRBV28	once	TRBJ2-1	CASTALGVGYNEQFF	TGTGCCAGCACGGCGTTGGGGGTCGGATACAATGAGCAGTTCTTC
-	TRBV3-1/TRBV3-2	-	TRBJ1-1	CASSQGSGKYTEAFF	TGTGCCAGCAGCCAAGGATCAGGGAAGTACACTGAAGCTTTCTTT
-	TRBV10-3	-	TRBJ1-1	CAISERQLAFF	TGTGCCATCAGTGAACGTCAGTTGGCTTTCTTT
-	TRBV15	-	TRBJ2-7	CATSRDLTYEQYF	TGTGCCACCAGCAGAGATCTAACCTACGAGCAGTACTTC
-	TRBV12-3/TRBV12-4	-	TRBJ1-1	CASSRLRDTEAFF	TGTGCCAGCAGCAGGTTGAGAGACACTGAAGCTTTCTTT
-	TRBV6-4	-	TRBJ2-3	CASSLGAATDTQYF	TGTGCCAGCAGTTTGGGGGCGGCCACAGATACGCAGTATTTT
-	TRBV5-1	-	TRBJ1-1	CASSLYGVVNTEAFF	TGCGCCAGCAGCTTGTATGGGGTAGTGAACACTGAAGCTTTCTTT
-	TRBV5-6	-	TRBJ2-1	CASSSSGTTAGQFF	TGTGCCAGCAGCTCGAGTGGGACGACAGCAGGTCAGTTCTTC
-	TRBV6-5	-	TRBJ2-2	CASSYDMNTGELFF	TGTGCCAGCAGTTATGACATGAACACCGGGGAGCTGTTTTTT
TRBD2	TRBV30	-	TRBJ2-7	CAWRIQTSGFPSYEQYF	TGTGCCTGGAGGATACAGACTAGCGGCTTTCCCTCCTACGAGCAGTACTTC
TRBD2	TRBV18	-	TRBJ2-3	CASSPRTRTDTQYF	TGTGCCAGCTCACCAAGGACTAGGACCGATACGCAGTATTTT
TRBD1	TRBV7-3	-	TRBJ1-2	CASSLGQGTGYTF	TGTGCCAGCAGCTTGGGACAGGGTACGGGCTACACCTTC